These T cell receptor beta chains were read from a single sample in a study of metastatic and nonmetastatic thyroid tumors. TCRdb re-called the PCR reads with MiXCR. The sample has about 21,000 clones, about 33% seen once. Sequencing input: adjacent normal tissue. These TCRs come from a female donor with papillary thyroid cancer or a benign thyroid nodule (not recorded which). Some clones in this sample may be carry-over from other donors' samples. The CDR3 runs from the conserved cysteine through the conserved F or W. The order of the fields is D gene, clone size, V gene, J gene, CDR3 DNA, CDR3 protein. A D gene is named only where the DNA matches it firmly. Some rows have no size entry. The others give once, few or many, or a class for an expanded clone.

D: TRBD1
size: NA
V: TRBV6-1
J: TRBJ1-1
DNA: TGTGCCAGCAGTCGGGACAGGGTTGACACTGAAGCTTTCTTT
CDR3: CASSRDRVDTEAFF

D: NA
size: few
V: TRBV6-5
J: TRBJ2-7
DNA: TGTGCCAGCAGTTACTCGCTAACAGCGCCCTACGAGCAGTACTTC
CDR3: CASSYSLTAPYEQYF

D: NA
size: NA
V: TRBV20-1
J: TRBJ2-1
DNA: TGCAGTGCTTTTAAGTTCAATGAGCAGTTCTTC
CDR3: CSAFKFNEQFF

D: NA
size: many
V: TRBV12-3/TRBV12-4
J: TRBJ2-2
DNA: TGTGCCAGCAGTTTAATCTACGGGGAGCTGTTTTTT
CDR3: CASSLIYGELFF

D: NA
size: NA
V: TRBV30
J: TRBJ2-2
DNA: TGTGCCTGGAGTACGTACAGCACCGGGGAGCTGTTTTTT
CDR3: CAWSTYSTGELFF

D: NA
size: once
V: TRBV2
J: TRBJ2-3
DNA: TGTGACAGCAGTGACTTTAGCTCATCTAGCACAGATACGCAGTATTTT
CDR3: CDSSDFSSSSTDTQYF

D: NA
size: NA
V: TRBV11-1
J: TRBJ2-2
DNA: TGTGCCAGCAGCGTGACCCTGGGGGCGAACACCGGGGAGCTGTTTTTT
CDR3: CASSVTLGANTGELFF

D: TRBD1
size: many
V: TRBV27
J: TRBJ2-3
DNA: TGTGCCAGCAGTCCGCGGACAGGGTGGCCAGGTACGCAGTACTTT
CDR3: CASSPRTGWPGTQYF

D: NA
size: NA
V: TRBV7-7
J: TRBJ2-7
DNA: TGTGCTAGCAGCCGTTATGTAGCGGGACAGGCGGGAGAGCAGTACTTC
CDR3: CASSRYVAGQAGEQYF

D: NA
size: many
V: TRBV29-1
J: TRBJ2-7
DNA: TGCAGCGTTAGACGGAGCTACGAGCAGTACTTC
CDR3: CSVRRSYEQYF

D: NA
size: many
V: TRBV6-1
J: TRBJ2-5
DNA: TGTGCCAGCAGTGCCCACCGGGACCCGCTAGAAGAGACCCAGTACTTC
CDR3: CASSAHRDPLEETQYF

D: NA
size: NA
V: TRBV3-1
J: TRBJ2-3
DNA: TGTGCCATCATCCAAAGAGATACGCAGTATTTT
CDR3: CAIIQRDTQYF

D: NA
size: NA
V: TRBV18
J: TRBJ1-2
DNA: TGTGCCAGCGACGCGCGGAGCTATGGCTACACCTTC
CDR3: CASDARSYGYTF

D: NA
size: few
V: TRBV30
J: TRBJ2-7
DNA: TGTGCCTGGAGTGGGATAACCTACGAGCAGTACTTC
CDR3: CAWSGITYEQYF

D: TRBD1
size: many
V: TRBV7-9
J: TRBJ1-2
DNA: TGTGCCAGCAGCCCAGGACAGGGGCCTCCTGGCTACACCTTC
CDR3: CASSPGQGPPGYTF

D: NA
size: NA
V: TRBV5-1
J: TRBJ2-3
DNA: TGCGCCAGCAAGGCAGGGGGGTACCGGACAGATACGCAGTATTTT
CDR3: CASKAGGYRTDTQYF

D: NA
size: NA
V: TRBV10-1
J: TRBJ1-1
DNA: TGCGCCAGCAGTGAGTCGGCGGAGCCGAAGACTGAAGCTTTCTTT
CDR3: CASSESAEPKTEAFF

D: NA
size: NA
V: TRBV7-2
J: TRBJ1-2
DNA: TGTGCCAGCAGCTTAGAAGGCCCTACGGGAGGCTACACCTTC
CDR3: CASSLEGPTGGYTF

D: NA
size: NA
V: TRBV4-3
J: TRBJ2-7
DNA: TGCGCCAGCAGCCAAGAACTCGGTGACTTTCGCTACGAGCAGTACTTC
CDR3: CASSQELGDFRYEQYF

D: TRBD2
size: few
V: TRBV12-3/TRBV12-4
J: TRBJ2-1
DNA: TGTGCCAGCAGTTTAACTAGCGCCTACAATGAGCAGTTCTTC
CDR3: CASSLTSAYNEQFF

D: NA
size: NA
V: TRBV5-1
J: TRBJ2-2
DNA: TGCGCCAGCAGCCCCCGGACCGACGGGGAGCTGTTTTTT
CDR3: CASSPRTDGELFF

D: NA
size: NA
V: TRBV5-5
J: TRBJ2-5
DNA: TGTGCCAGCAGCCGTAATACGGGACAAGAGACCCAGTACTTC
CDR3: CASSRNTGQETQYF

D: NA
size: many
V: TRBV28
J: TRBJ2-5
DNA: TGTGCCAGCAGCAGAGAGACCCAGTACTTC
CDR3: CASSRETQYF

D: NA
size: NA
V: TRBV7-3
J: TRBJ1-2
DNA: TGTGCCAGCAGCGCGCGGACAGACTCCCGCTCTGGCTACACCTTC
CDR3: CASSARTDSRSGYTF

D: TRBD2
size: NA
V: TRBV28
J: TRBJ2-7
DNA: TGTGCCAGCAGTTCGGGGACTAGCGGCTCCTACGAGCAGTACTTC
CDR3: CASSSGTSGSYEQYF

D: NA
size: NA
V: TRBV6-1
J: TRBJ1-1
DNA: TGTGCCAGCAGCCCCGGTGGCAGTCCGGGAAGTGAAGCTTTCTTT
CDR3: CASSPGGSPGSEAFF

D: NA
size: NA
V: TRBV5-1
J: TRBJ2-5
DNA: TGCGCCAGCAGCCTGGGGGTAGGCGAGACCCAGTACTTC
CDR3: CASSLGVGETQYF

D: TRBD2
size: few
V: TRBV6-1
J: TRBJ2-7
DNA: TGTGCCAGCAGAGAAAGGACTAGCGGTTCGTACGAGCAGTACTTC
CDR3: CASRERTSGSYEQYF

D: TRBD2
size: NA
V: TRBV28
J: TRBJ2-7
DNA: TGTGCCAGCAGTTCAGACCTAGCGGGGGCTACGTACGAGCAGTACTTC
CDR3: CASSSDLAGATYEQYF

D: TRBD2
size: NA
V: TRBV9
J: TRBJ2-2
DNA: TGTGCCAGCAGCTCGAATCGTTTGGGGCGGGGGAGCATCGGGGAGCTGTTTTTT
CDR3: CASSSNRLGRGSIGELFF

D: TRBD1
size: NA
V: TRBV6-2/TRBV6-3
J: TRBJ2-1
DNA: TGTGCCAGCAGTTCTTCCGGGACAGGGGCCTACAATGAGCAGTTCTTC
CDR3: CASSSSGTGAYNEQFF

D: NA
size: NA
V: TRBV15
J: TRBJ2-3
DNA: TGTGCCACCAGCAGAGTTGGGGGAAGCACAGATACGCAGTATTTT
CDR3: CATSRVGGSTDTQYF

D: TRBD1
size: NA
V: TRBV11-3
J: TRBJ2-3
DNA: TGTGCCAGCAGCTGGACAGGGGGCCCAGATACGCAGTATTTT
CDR3: CASSWTGGPDTQYF

D: NA
size: NA
V: TRBV27
J: TRBJ1-1
DNA: TGTGCCAGCAGTTTAAGTCGGCCCTCGGTGAACACTGAAGCTTTCTTT
CDR3: CASSLSRPSVNTEAFF

D: TRBD1
size: NA
V: TRBV28
J: TRBJ2-5
DNA: TGTGCCAGCACCCAGGGACAGGGGGCGGGAGAGGAGACCCAGTACTTC
CDR3: CASTQGQGAGEETQYF

D: NA
size: many
V: TRBV5-1
J: TRBJ2-7
DNA: TGCGCCAGCACCAAGTTGGCAGGGGGAGGCTACGAGCAGTACTTC
CDR3: CASTKLAGGGYEQYF

D: NA
size: NA
V: TRBV28
J: TRBJ2-7
DNA: TGTGCCAGCATATTTGAGGGGTTCGGCTACGAGCAGTACTTC
CDR3: CASIFEGFGYEQYF

D: TRBD1
size: many
V: TRBV2
J: TRBJ2-3
DNA: TGTGCCAGCAGCCGGGACAGGGTTTGGGTCCACACAGATACGCAGTATTTT
CDR3: CASSRDRVWVHTDTQYF

D: NA
size: NA
V: TRBV5-5
J: TRBJ1-1
DNA: TGTGCCAGCTGCTTGGAGGCGGGGTCGCGGGGTGAAGCTTTATTT
CDR3: CASCLEAGSRGEALF

D: NA
size: many
V: TRBV30
J: TRBJ1-3
DNA: TGTGCCTGGAGTGTACATGGGGGAAGCACCATATATTTT
CDR3: CAWSVHGGSTIYF

D: NA
size: many
V: TRBV6-1
J: TRBJ2-7
DNA: TGTGCCAGCAGTGAAAGCAGGGGTTTCGACGAGCAGTACTTC
CDR3: CASSESRGFDEQYF